Sequencing of this T cell receptor beta chain was carried out in a study of cytomegalovirus exposure and HLA in healthy donors. Germline CDR1 is SEHNR and CDR2 is FQNEAQ (reference sequence). The CDR3 has 15 residues. The trim removed 5 bases at V and 3 bases at J, leaving 7 bases unmatched. The PCR had 60 Vbeta and 13 Jbeta primers. Assay: immunoSEQ multiplex PCR; the TCRdb copy retains only in-frame clones and omits some. This sample yields more than 85,000 clones, of which more than 65% are seen a single time; 3.2% belongs to the top ten. Material: PBMCs. V usage is TRBV7-9 and J usage is TRBJ1-3; TRBD1 matches at 7 bases. The TCR originated in a man aged 25 to 40 in good health and CMV-seronegative. The CDR3 DNA is TGTGCCAGCAGCCCACAGGGGATGTATGGAAACACCATATATTTT. Protein sequence: CASSPQGMYGNTIYF.